What follows are 25 T cell receptor beta chains derived from one specimen sequenced in a study of blood T cell repertoires in COVID-19. Some clones are missing from TCRdb's copy, which holds only in-frame ones; the method was immunoSEQ multiplex PCR. The sample lists approximately 11,000 clones, approximately 91% occurring once. Sequencing was carried out using peripheral blood. The receptors were gathered from a woman in her sixties with active COVID-19.

This clone was picked up one time. The chain links TRBV24-1 to TRBJ2-1; 7 bases agree with TRBD2. Germline CDR1 KGHDR, CDR2 SFDVKD. This CDR3 has 16 residues. V dropped 2 bases and J dropped 0; count of bases not matched to a gene: 3. The DNA of the CDR3 is TGTGCCACCAGTGATTCCTTAGCGGGCTCCTACAATGAGCAGTTCTTC. It codes for CATSDSLAGSYNEQFF.

The chain has TRBV19 and TRBJ1-5; tentative D call: TRBD1 (6 bases). This CDR3 has 14 amino acids. Between the trimmed V and J ends, which lost 9 bases and 4 bases, there was a span of 16 bases. CDR1 LNHDA and CDR2 SQIVND come from the germline V gene (reference sequence). The CDR3 spells CASKGQHFNQPQHF. CDR3 nucleotide sequence: TGTGCCAGCAAAGGACAGCATTTTAATCAGCCCCAGCATTTT.

The J gene is TRBJ2-2, the V gene TRBV19; D is undetermined. This CDR3 is 14 amino acids long. V was trimmed by 1 base and J by 6 bases, leaving 9 bases between them. Germline-derived CDR1 and CDR2 are LNHDA and SQIVND (reference sequence). CDR3: CASSIGRKAGELFF. CDR3 bases: TGTGCCAGTAGTATAGGTAGAAAAGCCGGGGAGCTGTTTTTT.

The chain has TRBV7-9 and TRBJ1-4; D is possibly TRBD1 (5 bases). Germline V gene sequence: CDR1 SEHNR, CDR2 FQNEAQ (reference sequence). The V and J ends lost 1 base and 8 bases respectively, with 11 bases between them. CDR3 length: 14 amino acids. CDR3 DNA sequence: TGTGCCAGCAGCTTAGTGCAGGGAAAAGAAAAACTGTTTTTT. Translated, it gives CASSLVQGKEKLFF.

This rearrangement joins TRBV7-2 to TRBJ2-3, with TRBD2 matching over 10 bases. After removal of 1 base from V and 7 bases from J, the junction contained 2 bases not matched to a gene. CDR3 length equals 14 residues. CDR1 and CDR2 from the germline V gene are SGHTA and FQGNSA. The CDR3, as DNA: TGTGCCAGCAGCTTAGAGCGGGGGGGGTATACGCAGTATTTT. This sequence encodes CASSLERGGYTQYF.

The chain recombines TRBV23-1 with TRBJ2-3; 9 bases are a match to TRBD1. TRBV23-1 is noted as an ORF with a role that remains uncertain. J was trimmed by 1 base and V by 4 bases; bases with no gene match: 3. This CDR3 is 15 amino acids long. CDR3 bases: TGCGCCAGCAGTCGGGACAGGGATGGCACAGATACGCAGTATTTT. Protein product: CASSRDRDGTDTQYF.

V and J are TRBV5-4 and TRBJ2-1, with 8 positions matching TRBD1. This CDR3 spans 16 amino acids. The V gene end was trimmed by 4 bases and the J gene end by 2 bases; junction bases not matched to a gene: 8. Germline V lookup: CDR1 SGHNT, CDR2 YYREEE (reference sequence). CDR3 DNA: TGTGCCAGCAGCATGCCCGGGACAGGACCCTACAATGAGCAGTTCTTC. Its translation is CASSMPGTGPYNEQFF.

This sequence joins TRBV5-1 and TRBJ1-2; D not certain. The CDR3 loop spans 12 amino acids. Germline assignment: CDR1 SGHRS and CDR2 YFSETQ. The V end lost 4 bases, the J end lost 4 bases, and 8 bases lay between the germline ends. As DNA, the CDR3 is TGCGCCAGCAGCCCGGAGGGCTATGGCTACACCTTC. Translated, it gives CASSPEGYGYTF.

V usage is TRBV5-4 and J usage is TRBJ1-1; 7 bases line up with TRBD1. The germline gives CDR1 SGHNT, CDR2 YYREEE (reference sequence). J gave up 1 base and V 8 bases, and 8 bases lay outside the gene matches. This CDR3 has 14 amino acids. The CDR3 protein is CASHAGGQNTEAFF. The CDR3 coding sequence is TGTGCCAGTCACGCAGGGGGTCAGAACACTGAAGCTTTCTTT.

This clone has a single count. CDR3 sequence reads: CASSLVSATGGGYEQYF. In nucleotides, the CDR3 is TGCGCCAGCAGCTTGGTTTCCGCCACCGGGGGGGGATACGAGCAGTACTTC. The chain links TRBV5-1 to TRBJ2-7, with TRBD2 matching over 8 bases. Germline V gene data show CDR1 as SGHRS and CDR2 as YFSETQ. CDR3 size: 17 residues. The junction had 12 bases not matched to a gene; V was cut back by 0 bases and J by 4 bases.

The chain combines TRBV7-9 with TRBJ2-3; a weak D match, TRBD1 (5 bases). Germline loops: CDR1 SEHNR, CDR2 FQNEAQ (reference sequence). This CDR3 spans 15 amino acids. V lost 4 bases and J 6 bases, leaving 17 bases between the germline ends. CDR3 sequence (DNA): TGTGCCAGCAGCTCCATTCAGGGTCTCCTCGATACGCAGTATTTT. This gives the protein CASSSIQGLLDTQYF.

The chain uses TRBV5-1 and TRBJ2-2; 8 bases align to TRBD1. Trimming at V came to 0 bases and at J to 4 bases, leaving 11 bases not matched to a gene. Per germline, CDR1 SGHRS and CDR2 YFSETQ. This CDR3 is 18 amino acids long. CDR3 protein: CASSLGQGKLISTGELFF. CDR3 DNA: TGCGCCAGCAGCTTGGGACAGGGGAAATTGATTAGCACCGGGGAGCTGTTTTTT.

The chain uses TRBV28 and TRBJ1-2, with D uncertain. This CDR3 contains 16 residues. V was clipped by 5 bases and J by 0 bases, with 16 bases between them. CDR1 is MDHEN and CDR2 is SYDVKM in the germline V gene. CDR3: CASSPSPGRSNYGYTF. DNA for the CDR3: TGTGCCAGCAGTCCCAGCCCCGGGAGATCTAACTATGGCTACACCTTC.

This chain uses TRBV9 with TRBJ2-6, with D possibly being TRBD1 (6 bases). The CDR3 loop spans 20 amino acids. Trimming shortened V by 4 bases and J by 4 bases, and 27 bases separated the two germline ends. Germline CDR1 is SGDLS and CDR2 is YYNGEE. The CDR3, as DNA: TGTGCCAGCAGCCTAACCCTGGGACAAGGGGGAACCACGGGGGCCAACGTCCTGACTTTC. Amino acid sequence: CASSLTLGQGGTTGANVLTF.

This clone was seen more than once but under ten times. The chain carries TRBV29-1 and TRBJ2-7; D is perhaps TRBD2 (5 bases). V gave up 6 bases and J gave up 4 bases, with 19 bases separating them. CDR3 size: 14 residues. CDR1 and CDR2 from the germline V gene are SQVTM and ANQGSEA. The CDR3 DNA follows: TGCAGCGTCCTGAGAGAGGGCAGATTATACGAGCAGTACTTC. Its protein product is CSVLREGRLYEQYF.

V gene TRBV27 combines with J gene TRBJ2-2, with D uncertain. The CDR3 spans 16 residues. Trimming removed 5 bases from V and 4 bases from J, with 17 bases in between. Germline CDR1 and CDR2: MNHEY and SMNVEV (reference sequence). CDR3 DNA sequence: TGTGCCAGCAGTCCTGACTCTAGTTTGGTCACCGGGGAGCTGTTTTTT. Its protein product is CASSPDSSLVTGELFF.

The chain joins TRBV19 to TRBJ1-6; D is possibly TRBD1 (6 bases). The CDR3 runs 14 residues. CDR1 and CDR2 (germline): LNHDA, SQIVND (reference sequence). V lost 7 bases to trimming and J lost 9 bases, with 16 bases between them. The CDR3 DNA sequence: TGTGCCAGTATGGAGACAGGAGAGACTTCACCCCTCCACTTT. As protein: CASMETGETSPLHF. Together with reference TRBV19 and TRBJ1-6, the CDR3 gives the full variable domain: DGGITQSPKYLFRKEGQNVTLSCEQNLNHDAMYWYRQDPGQGLRLIYYSQIVNDFQKGDIAEGYSVSREKKESFPLTVTSAQKNPTAFYLCASMETGETSPLHFGNGTRLTVT.

The chain uses TRBV19 and TRBJ2-3; 7 bases line up with TRBD2. Unmatched junction bases numbered 1, after V lost 1 base and J lost 0 bases. Germline CDR1 reads LNHDA; CDR2 reads SQIVND (reference sequence). The CDR3 runs 15 residues. The CDR3 region is CASSIVGGSTDTQYF. The CDR3 DNA follows: TGTGCCAGTAGTATAGTCGGGGGGAGCACAGATACGCAGTATTTT.

The J gene is TRBJ2-3, the V gene TRBV5-4; 13 positions agree with TRBD2. The CDR3 sequence is 16 residues long. Losses at the gene ends were 3 bases for V and 6 bases for J; bases not matched to a gene: 7. Germline V gene lookup returns CDR1 SGHNT and CDR2 YYREEE (reference sequence). Here the CDR3 reads CASSSWGLAGKDTQYF. The CDR3 coding sequence is TGTGCCAGCAGCTCCTGGGGACTAGCGGGGAAGGATACGCAGTATTTT.

This chain uses TRBV7-6 with TRBJ2-7, with D perhaps matching TRBD1 (6 bases). The V end was cut by 2 bases, the J end by 0 bases, with 11 bases between. The CDR3 has 15 residues. CDR1 is SGHVS and CDR2 is FNYEAQ in the germline V gene. The CDR3: CASSLSADSSYEQYF. The CDR3 nucleotides are TGTGCCAGCAGCTTATCAGCGGACAGCTCCTACGAGCAGTACTTC.

V is TRBV5-4 and J is TRBJ2-1; 9 bases agree with TRBD1. This CDR3 comprises 15 residues. Germline CDR1 SGHNT, CDR2 YYREEE (reference sequence). Trimming removed 4 bases from V and 8 bases from J; junction bases left unmatched: 10. The DNA for the CDR3 is TGTGCCAGCAGCCCACCGGACAGGGGCGGGTATGAGCAGTTCTTC. This encodes CASSPPDRGGYEQFF.

V and J are TRBV9 and TRBJ1-3; no reliable D call. The V gene lost 5 bases and the J gene lost 0 bases, with 15 bases spanning the gap. CDR3 length equals 16 residues. The germline CDR1 and CDR2 sequences are SGDLS and YYNGEE. CDR3: CASSAGWASSGNTIYF. DNA of the CDR3: TGTGCCAGCAGTGCCGGCTGGGCGAGCTCTGGAAACACCATATATTTT.

The J gene is TRBJ2-2, the V gene TRBV2; D may be TRBD2 (7 bases). V lost 9 bases, J lost 6 bases, and 14 bases lay in between. Germline V lookup: CDR1 SNHLY, CDR2 FYNNEI. CDR3 length: 13 residues. CDR3 DNA: TGTGCCAGTTTTGGGGGGGGCGCCGGGGAGCTGTTTTTT. Translating it yields CASFGGGAGELFF.

This clone is a singleton in its sample. The chain uses TRBV6-5 and TRBJ2-2; 10 nucleotides line up with TRBD1. The germline V gene has CDR1 MNHEY and CDR2 SVGAGI. CDR3 size: 16 residues. Trimming took 2 bases from V and 3 from J; bases not matched to a gene: 3. CDR3 coding DNA: TGTGCCAGCAGTTACGTGGGGACAGGGGACACCGGGGAGCTGTTTTTT. Translating it yields CASSYVGTGDTGELFF.

The rearrangement joins TRBV5-1 to TRBJ1-3; 10 bases agree with TRBD1. In germline, CDR1 is SGHRS, CDR2 YFSETQ. The length of the CDR3 is 15 residues. J gave up 4 bases and V 0 bases, and 1 base lay outside the gene matches. DNA of the CDR3: TGCGCCAGCAGCTTGGGGGACAGGGGAGGAAACACCATATATTTT. Its translation: CASSLGDRGGNTIYF.